This TCR beta chain was identified during a study of spatial heterogeneity in lung cancer. At the level of the study: For tumor regions, TCR transcript counts showed a strong correlation with a T cell module score derived from matched bulk RNA-seq.

Described time point: sample taken at primary tumor resection. The donor group consisted of some 70 patients who had untreated, early-stage non-small cell lung cancer. Sequencing was performed on whole RNA extracted from tumor and nontumor lung tissue, or from frozen PBMC, and the material was left unsorted. Study results and limitations: Tracking of tumor mutation counts was seen in expanded intratumoral alpha and beta TCR counts.

Each TCR cDNA molecule bore a unique molecular identifier. Via MiXCR, TCRdb re-called the 5' RACE reads, giving one row per CDR3 protein. The profile shows around 19,000 distinct CDR3 sequences, 6.5% of them singletons. V was shortened by 3 bases and J by 1 base, with 11 bases between the two germline ends. Germline V gene data show CDR1 as DFQATT and CDR2 as SNEGSKA (reference sequence). The CDR3 sequence is 14 residues long. In this sample, this clonotype turned up many times. Its antigen is not identified. This sequence originates from a female donor with early-stage non-small cell lung cancer. Sequenced here: lung tumor tissue, sampled at surgery. The V gene is TRBV20-1, the J gene TRBJ2-3; D may be TRBD1 (6 bases). CDR3: CSASGRQGTDTQYF. The CDR3 bases are TGCAGTGCTAGTGGACGACAGGGCACAGATACGCAGTATTTT.